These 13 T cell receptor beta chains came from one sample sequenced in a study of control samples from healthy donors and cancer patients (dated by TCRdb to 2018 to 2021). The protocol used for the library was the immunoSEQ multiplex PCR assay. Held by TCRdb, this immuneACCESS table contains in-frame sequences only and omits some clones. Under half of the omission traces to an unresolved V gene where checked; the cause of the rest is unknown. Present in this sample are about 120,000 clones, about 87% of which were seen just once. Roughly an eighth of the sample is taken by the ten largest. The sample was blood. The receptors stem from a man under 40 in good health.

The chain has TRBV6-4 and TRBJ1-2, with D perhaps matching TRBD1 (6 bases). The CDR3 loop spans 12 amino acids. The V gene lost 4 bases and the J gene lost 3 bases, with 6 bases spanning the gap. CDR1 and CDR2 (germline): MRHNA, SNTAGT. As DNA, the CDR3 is TGTGCCAGCAGTGCAGGGGACTATGGCTACACCTTC. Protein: CASSAGDYGYTF.

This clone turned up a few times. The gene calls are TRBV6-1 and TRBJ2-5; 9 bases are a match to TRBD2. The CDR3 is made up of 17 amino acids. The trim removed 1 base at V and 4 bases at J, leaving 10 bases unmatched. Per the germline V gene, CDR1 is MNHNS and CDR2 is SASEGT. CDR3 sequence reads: CASSEVPSGVLGETQYF. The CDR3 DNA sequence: TGTGCCAGCAGTGAAGTCCCTAGCGGGGTGTTGGGAGAGACCCAGTACTTC.

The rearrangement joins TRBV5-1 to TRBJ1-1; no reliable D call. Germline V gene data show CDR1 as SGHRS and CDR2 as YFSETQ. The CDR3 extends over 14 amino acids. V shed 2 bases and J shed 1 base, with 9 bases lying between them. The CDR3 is CASSFWGTNTEAFF. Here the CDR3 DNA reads TGCGCCAGCAGCTTCTGGGGAACGAACACTGAAGCTTTCTTT.

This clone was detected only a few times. The CDR3 is CASSVTGRGNYNEQFF. The CDR3 coding sequence is TGTGCCAGCAGTGTTACAGGGAGGGGAAACTACAATGAGCAGTTCTTC. This sequence joins TRBV2 and TRBJ2-1; tentatively, D is TRBD2 (7 bases). The germline V gene encodes CDR1 SNHLY and CDR2 FYNNEI. V was cut by 4 bases and J by 3 bases, with 16 bases left in between. This CDR3 spans 16 amino acids. The full variable domain, completed using reference TRBV2 and TRBJ2-1, is EPEVTQTPSHQVTQMGQEVILRCVPISNHLYFYWYRQILGQKVEFLVSFYNNEISEKSEIFDDQFSVERPDGSNFTLKIRSTKLEDSAMYFCASSVTGRGNYNEQFFGPGTRLTVL.

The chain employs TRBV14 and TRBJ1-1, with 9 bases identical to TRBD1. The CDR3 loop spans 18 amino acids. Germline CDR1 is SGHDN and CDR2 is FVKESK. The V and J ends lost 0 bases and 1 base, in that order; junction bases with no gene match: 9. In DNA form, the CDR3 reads TGTGCCAGCAGCCAAGAAAACAGGGGGCCTACTTCGAACACTGAAGCTTTCTTT. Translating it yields CASSQENRGPTSNTEAFF.

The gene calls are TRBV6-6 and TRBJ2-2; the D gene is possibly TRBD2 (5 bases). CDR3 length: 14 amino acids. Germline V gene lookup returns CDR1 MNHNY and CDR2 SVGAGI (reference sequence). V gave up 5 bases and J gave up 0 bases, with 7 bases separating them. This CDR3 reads CASSLGANTGELFF. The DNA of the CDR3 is TGTGCCAGCAGTCTCGGGGCGAACACCGGGGAGCTGTTTTTT.

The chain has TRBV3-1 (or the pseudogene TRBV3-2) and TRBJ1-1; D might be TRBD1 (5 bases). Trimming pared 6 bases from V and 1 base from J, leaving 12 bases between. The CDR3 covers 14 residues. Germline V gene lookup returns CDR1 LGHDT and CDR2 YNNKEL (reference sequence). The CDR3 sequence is CASRTGTTNTEAFF. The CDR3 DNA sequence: TGTGCCAGCAGAACTGGGACCACGAACACTGAAGCTTTCTTT.

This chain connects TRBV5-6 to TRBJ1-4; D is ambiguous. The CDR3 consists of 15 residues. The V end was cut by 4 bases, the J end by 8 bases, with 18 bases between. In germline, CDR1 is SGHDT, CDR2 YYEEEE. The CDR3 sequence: CASSRTAPLGEKLFF. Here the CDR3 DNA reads TGTGCCAGCAGCCGGACGGCTCCCCTTGGGGAAAAACTGTTTTTT.

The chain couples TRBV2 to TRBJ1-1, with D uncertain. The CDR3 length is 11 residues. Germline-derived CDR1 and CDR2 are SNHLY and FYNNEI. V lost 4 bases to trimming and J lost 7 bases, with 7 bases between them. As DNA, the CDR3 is TGTGCCAGCAGTGCCTTATTTGAAGCTTTCTTT. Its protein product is CASSALFEAFF.

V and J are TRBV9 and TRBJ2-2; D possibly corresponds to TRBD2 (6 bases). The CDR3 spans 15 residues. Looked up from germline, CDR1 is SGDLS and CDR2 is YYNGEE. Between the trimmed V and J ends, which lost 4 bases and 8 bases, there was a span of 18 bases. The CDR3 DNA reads TGTGCCAGCAGCTCGGGCCTAGCGATGGGTGGGGAGCTGTTTTTT. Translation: CASSSGLAMGGELFF.

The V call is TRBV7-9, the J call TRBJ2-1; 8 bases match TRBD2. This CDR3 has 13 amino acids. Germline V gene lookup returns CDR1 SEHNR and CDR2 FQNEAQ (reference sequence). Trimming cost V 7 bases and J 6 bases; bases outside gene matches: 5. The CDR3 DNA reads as TGTGCCAGCACGGGAGGGGTTATCAATGAGCAGTTCTTC. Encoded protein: CASTGGVINEQFF.

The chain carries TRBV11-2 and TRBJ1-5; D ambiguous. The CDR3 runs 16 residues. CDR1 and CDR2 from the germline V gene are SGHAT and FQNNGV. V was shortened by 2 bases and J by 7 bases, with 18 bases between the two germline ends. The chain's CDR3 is CASSLILGSGPQPQHF. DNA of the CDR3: TGTGCCAGCAGCTTAATATTAGGTTCAGGTCCCCAGCCCCAGCATTTT.

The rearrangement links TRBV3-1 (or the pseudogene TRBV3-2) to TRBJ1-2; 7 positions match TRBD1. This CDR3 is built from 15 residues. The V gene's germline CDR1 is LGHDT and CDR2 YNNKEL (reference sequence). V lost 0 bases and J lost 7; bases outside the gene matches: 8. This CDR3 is CASSQDLRQGFGYTF. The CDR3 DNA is TGTGCCAGCAGCCAAGATTTGCGACAGGGATTTGGCTACACCTTC.